This T cell receptor beta chain was sequenced during a study of blood T cells in healthy people across ages (dated by TCRdb to between 2014 and 2017). In terms of the full investigation: In model experiments, roughly one uniquely barcoded TCR beta cDNA molecule per two T cells was captured by template switching. To track age-related changes in TCR beta repertoire diversity, the study relied on deep sequencing normalized with unique cDNA molecular identifiers. The donors were divided into four age groups: young (average around 16 years), middle-aged (about 39), aged (about 62) and long-lived (about 84). To avoid experimental bias, donors of different ages were spread randomly across the sequencing lanes. Two additional independent replicas of 1 million unique cDNA reads from the same blood draw were analyzed for two donors (one aged 18 to 30 and one aged 80 or older). The investigation overall reported the following: Observed TCR beta diversity per million T cells fell roughly linearly with age, and a significant reduction was already apparent by age around 36. Observed TCR beta diversity correlated strongly with the percentage of naive T cells measured by flow cytometry. Conclusive comparison of naive and antigen-experienced compartments was prevented by the profiling of bulk unsorted PBMCs. Estimates of total diversity based on one million sequenced T cells were regarded as lower bounds and as underestimates. Compared with the aged group, the long-lived group had more naive CD4+ T cells, fewer expanded clones and increased TCR diversity, a pattern suggesting age selection. Donor CMV infection status was unknown, potentially confounding age-related changes in expanded clonotypes.

Systemically healthy Caucasian individuals from Russia, 39 in total and aged roughly 6 to 100 years, were included as donors. Approximately 9.7 milliliters of peripheral blood were drawn from each donor into EDTA-treated Vacutainer tubes. Ficoll-Paque density-gradient centrifugation was used to isolate PBMCs, with at least 6 million obtained per sample. Trizol reagent was used to extract total RNA from PBMCs, with at least 5 micrograms per sample. The percentages of naive CD45RAhigh/CD27high T cells were determined by flow cytometry on a PBMC aliquot from every donor. Receptor amplification or capture employed 5' RACE. TCRdb records Illumina HiSeq 2500 as the sequencer. A second roughly 7 to 11 cycle PCR used a sample-barcoded 5' primer and a J-beta primer mix. Each TCR beta cDNA molecule received a unique molecular identifier from a template-switch 5' adaptor carrying 12 random nucleotides. Each sample yielded at least 3 million CDR3-containing paired-end reads. The Mint cDNA synthesis kit, primed by a TRBC-specific oligonucleotide, was used to synthesize first-strand cDNA from all RNA. After uracil-DNA glycosylase treatment, a first 18-cycle PCR used universal primers M1SS and BC2_uni_R on all cDNA. Processing in the source paper ran as follows. For normalization, 1 million high-quality reads were randomly selected from each sample, with every read carrying a distinct molecular identifier. Instead of being binned into consensus sequences, reads with shared molecular identifiers were discarded. MiTCR, run with a Q25 quality threshold and the strictest error-elimination algorithm, handled CDR3 identification, clonotype clustering and error correction. A nonparametric unseen species model with Euler transformation was used to estimate a lower bound on total TCR beta diversity. Using fastp trimming at Q25 and MiXCR clonotype assembly, TCRdb reanalyzed the public sequencing data and kept in-frame beta chains. Every CDR3 protein is listed once, alongside the most common genes and DNA of its rows. The authors' filters were not applied to this entry. A total of about 750,000 distinct CDR3 sequences appear in this sample, roughly 50% of them only once. Approximately 40% of the sample comes from the top ten.

This clonotype was recorded once. Its cognate antigen has yet to be identified. No base-level quality is on record; no much larger clone is a single base apart. Resting on one read, the evidence is weak. Trimmed from V: 4 bases; trimmed from J: 14 bases; junction bases lacking a gene match: 13. CDR1 MNHNS and CDR2 SASEGT were looked up in the germline V gene. The cysteine opens and the phenylalanine closes a CDR3 of 14 amino acids. Solely the CDR3 DNA is kept, with 42 bases framed from the first base. The TCR comes from a man older than 75 in good health. Sequenced: blood. The chain is made from TRBV6-1 and TRBJ2-3; 9 bases in between match TRBD2. The nucleotide sequence is given as TGTGCCAGCAGTGCGCTAGCGGGAAATGGATACGCGTATTTT. This codes for CASSALAGNGYAYF.